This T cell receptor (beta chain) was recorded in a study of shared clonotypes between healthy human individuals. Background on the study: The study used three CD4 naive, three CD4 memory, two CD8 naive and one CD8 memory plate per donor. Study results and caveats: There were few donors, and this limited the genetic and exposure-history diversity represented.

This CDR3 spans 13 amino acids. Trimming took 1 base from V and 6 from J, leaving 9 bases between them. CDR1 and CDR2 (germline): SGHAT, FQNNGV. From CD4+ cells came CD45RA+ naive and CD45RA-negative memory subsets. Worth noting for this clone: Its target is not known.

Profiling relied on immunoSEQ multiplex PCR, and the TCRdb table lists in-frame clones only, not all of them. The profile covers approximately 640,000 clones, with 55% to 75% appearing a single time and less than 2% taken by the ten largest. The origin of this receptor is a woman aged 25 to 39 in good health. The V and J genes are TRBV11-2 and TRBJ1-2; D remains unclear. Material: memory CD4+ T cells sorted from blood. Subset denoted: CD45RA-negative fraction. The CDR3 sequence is CASSLGSADGYTF. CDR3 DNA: TGTGCCAGCAGCTTAGGGTCAGCCGATGGCTACACCTTC. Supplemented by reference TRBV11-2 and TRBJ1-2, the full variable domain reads EAGVAQSPRYKIIEKRQSVAFWCNPISGHATLYWYQQILGQGPKLLIQFQNNGVVDDSQLPKDRFSAERLKGVDSTLKIQPAKLEDSAVYLCASSLGSADGYTFGSGTRLTVV.